This T cell receptor beta chain was recorded in a study of early T cells in non-severe SARS-CoV-2 infection. V was shortened by 5 bases and J by 4 bases, with 21 bases between the two germline ends. The germline V gene has CDR1 LGHNT and CDR2 FRNRAP. The CDR3 sequence is 17 residues long. This clonotype was picked up many times. Unique molecular identifiers tagged individual cDNA molecules. One entry per CDR3 protein, called by TCRdb with MiXCR from the 5' RACE reads. The top ten clones hold approximately 6.4% of a sample with approximately 69,000 distinct CDR3 sequences, 10% to 15% of them seen once.

Sample: whole blood. The V and J genes are TRBV12-5 and TRBJ2-1; tentatively, D is TRBD2 (6 bases). The TCR comes from an adult who was a healthcare worker with PCR-confirmed SARS-CoV-2 infection or an uninfected control (not recorded which). The CDR3 here is CASGAFPSGGSYNEQFF. Written as DNA, the CDR3 is TGTGCTAGTGGTGCTTTTCCCTCTGGGGGGTCGTACAATGAGCAGTTCTTC.